Listed here are 23 T cell receptor beta chains from one sample, sequenced in a study of multiple sclerosis patients with progressive multifocal leukoencephalopathy. Time point specified: time of PML onset. Assay used: immunoSEQ multiplex PCR; TCRdb lists only in-frame clones, some missing. The data hold 31,000 or so clones, with about 91% observed a single time. Specimen: PBMCs, collected from a patient treated with natalizumab. The receptors come from a woman between 40 and 55 years old with progressive multifocal leukoencephalopathy.

V gene TRBV19 combines with J gene TRBJ1-3; 8 bases are shared with TRBD1. There are 17 residues in the CDR3. Trimming cost V 9 bases and J 1 base; bases outside gene matches: 14. Germline loops: CDR1 LNHDA, CDR2 SQIVND (reference sequence). The CDR3, as DNA: TGTGCCAGAAAAAGACACAAACAGGGGGTTTCTGGAAACACCATATATTTT. Its protein is CARKRHKQGVSGNTIYF.

Details on this clone: This sample includes further DNA sequences coding for the same CDR3. The chain links TRBV6-6 to TRBJ2-7; 7 nucleotides match TRBD2. This CDR3 region has 15 residues. J was trimmed by 5 bases and V by 4 bases; bases with no gene match: 11. Germline-derived CDR1 and CDR2 are MNHNY and SVGAGI (reference sequence). The CDR3 here is CASSSLAGDPNEQYF. The CDR3 DNA reads as TGTGCCAGCAGTTCCCTGGCGGGGGACCCCAACGAGCAGTACTTC.

J is TRBJ2-1 and V is TRBV7-6; no definite D call. Germline lookup yields CDR1 SGHVS and CDR2 FNYEAQ. The CDR3 runs 13 residues. Trimming removed 3 bases at V and 9 bases at J, with 12 bases between. The CDR3 spells CASSFTLGSEQFF. The CDR3 DNA reads as TGTGCCAGCAGCTTCACCCTCGGCAGTGAGCAGTTCTTC.

The rearrangement joins TRBV18 to TRBJ1-4, with TRBD1 identical over 8 bases. Losses at the gene ends were 6 bases for V and 4 bases for J; bases not matched to a gene: 7. Germline lookup yields CDR1 KGHSH and CDR2 LQKENI. The CDR3 has 15 residues. The CDR3 nucleotides are TGTGCCAGCTCCTCCAGGGGGCGCGGTAATGAAAAACTGTTTTTT. Its protein product is CASSSRGRGNEKLFF.

This sequence joins TRBV11-2 and TRBJ2-5; TRBD2 matches 9 bases. J lost 5 bases, V lost 2 bases, and 3 bases had no gene match. The CDR3 extends over 14 amino acids. Germline-derived CDR1 and CDR2 are SGHAT and FQNNGV. This chain's CDR3 is CASSLNSGGETQYF. The CDR3, as DNA: TGTGCCAGCAGCTTAAATAGCGGGGGTGAGACCCAGTACTTC.

The chain combines TRBV5-4 with TRBJ2-3; D gene unclear. Deletions cut 2 bases from V and 2 bases from J, with 9 bases between. CDR1 and CDR2 (germline): SGHNT, YYREEE (reference sequence). The CDR3 runs to 14 residues. DNA of the CDR3: TGTGCCAGCAGCTTTGGGCTTAACACAGATACGCAGTATTTT. It codes for CASSFGLNTDTQYF.

This clone appeared a single time. The gene calls are TRBV4-3 and TRBJ1-1; a possible D gene is TRBD1 (5 bases). This CDR3 contains 15 residues. V was pared by 1 base and J by 2 bases, with 11 bases between. CDR1 and CDR2 from the germline V gene are LGHNA and YSLEER. CDR3 nucleotide sequence: TGCGCCAGCAGCCAAGGGGCAGGGTCCAACACTGAAGCTTTCTTT. Its protein product is CASSQGAGSNTEAFF.

V gene TRBV28 combines with J gene TRBJ2-5, with D tentatively TRBD2 (7 bases). Looked up from germline, CDR1 is MDHEN and CDR2 is SYDVKM. V dropped 5 bases and J dropped 5 bases, with 33 bases sitting between them. This CDR3 is built from 20 residues. In DNA form, the CDR3 reads TGTGCCAGCAGTCCCGATAGTCCAACCGGAGGGGGGGTGCTCAGGGAGACCCAGTACTTC. Translated, it gives CASSPDSPTGGGVLRETQYF.

The rearrangement links TRBV5-1 to TRBJ1-4, with D possibly TRBD1 on 5 matching bases. The V gene lost 0 bases and the J gene lost 8 bases, with 11 bases spanning the gap. The CDR3 consists of 14 residues. The germline V gene has CDR1 SGHRS and CDR2 YFSETQ. CDR3 loop: CASSLEGVGEKLFF. DNA of the CDR3: TGCGCCAGCAGCTTGGAAGGGGTGGGGGAAAAACTGTTTTTT.

The V call is TRBV5-1, the J call TRBJ2-5; TRBD2 is a possible D gene (5 bases). The CDR3 spans 15 residues. V was cut by 0 bases and J by 4 bases, with 13 bases left in between. The germline CDR1 and CDR2 sequences are SGHRS and YFSETQ. The CDR3 DNA reads TGCGCCAGCAGCTTGGAGCCGGGATCGGGAGAGACCCAGTACTTC. Its protein is CASSLEPGSGETQYF.

The chain has TRBV9 and TRBJ2-3; D gene ambiguous. Germline loops: CDR1 SGDLS, CDR2 YYNGEE. Trimming removed 3 bases at V and 4 bases at J, with 24 bases between. The CDR3 runs to 18 residues. The CDR3 spells CASSARGVIGLGPDTQYF. As DNA, the CDR3 is TGTGCCAGCAGCGCCCGTGGGGTGATAGGTCTGGGCCCAGATACGCAGTATTTT. Full variable domain (missing parts from reference TRBV9 and TRBJ2-3): DSGVTQTPKHLITATGQRVTLRCSPRSGDLSVYWYQQSLDQGLQFLIQYYNGEERAKGNILERFSAQQFPDLHSELNLSSLELGDSALYFCASSARGVIGLGPDTQYFGPGTRLTVL.

The chain has TRBV27 and TRBJ1-4; 9 positions agree with TRBD1. The CDR3 has 14 amino acids. Per the germline V gene, CDR1 is MNHEY and CDR2 is SMNVEV (reference sequence). J gave up 8 bases and V 6 bases, and 7 bases lay outside the gene matches. The CDR3 loop reads CASRSGTGLEKLFF. DNA of the CDR3: TGTGCCAGCAGATCCGGGACAGGGCTCGAAAAACTGTTTTTT.

This clone was counted only a few times. The V gene is TRBV6-5, the J gene TRBJ2-2, with D perhaps matching TRBD2 (5 bases). The CDR3 sequence is 16 residues long. The V end lost 0 bases, the J end lost 7 bases, and 15 bases lay between the germline ends. Germline assignment: CDR1 MNHEY and CDR2 SVGAGI. In nucleotides, the CDR3 is TGTGCCAGCAGTTACTCGACCGTGAGGGTTGGCGGGGAGCTGTTTTTT. It specifies CASSYSTVRVGGELFF.

The chain combines TRBV5-1 with TRBJ1-2; TRBD1 aligns across 8 bases. This CDR3 has 15 residues. Germline CDR1 and CDR2: SGHRS and YFSETQ. V lost 2 bases to trimming and J lost 1 base; unmatched junction nucleotides: 4. The CDR3 reads CASSFSTGVNYGYTF. The CDR3 DNA reads as TGCGCCAGCAGCTTTTCGACAGGGGTTAACTATGGCTACACCTTC.

The sample holds one count of this clone. This chain connects TRBV28 to TRBJ2-1, with 14 bases matching TRBD2. Germline loops: CDR1 MDHEN, CDR2 SYDVKM. The CDR3 loop spans 19 amino acids. V trimming: 6 bases; J trimming: 6 bases; junction bases outside the gene matches: 16. Here the CDR3 DNA reads TGTGCCAGCAGGTACCCCGGGACTAGCGGGAGAGGGTACAGCAATGAGCAGTTCTTC. Translation gives CASRYPGTSGRGYSNEQFF.

This chain uses TRBV30 with TRBJ1-1, with 7 bases identical to TRBD1. The V gene's germline CDR1 is GTSNPN and CDR2 SVGIG (reference sequence). CDR3 length equals 14 residues. The CDR3 here is CAWDRDYMNTEAFF. The CDR3 bases are TGTGCTTGGGACAGAGATTACATGAACACTGAAGCTTTCTTT.

This chain links TRBV7-9 with TRBJ1-1, with a tentative D call TRBD1 (5 bases). The germline V and J ends were trimmed by 1 base and 3 bases, with 12 bases remaining between them. CDR1 and CDR2 from the germline V gene are SEHNR and FQNEAQ (reference sequence). This CDR3 has 15 residues. The CDR3 region has the DNA TGTGCCAGCAGCTTAGTTGCAGGGAGAGACACTGAAGCTTTCTTT. Encoded protein: CASSLVAGRDTEAFF.

This chain joins TRBV7-9 and TRBJ1-2, with D perhaps matching TRBD1 (6 bases). This CDR3 has 13 amino acids. CDR1 SEHNR and CDR2 FQNEAQ come from the germline V gene (reference sequence). V was trimmed by 5 bases and J by 2 bases, leaving 9 bases between them. In DNA, the CDR3 is TGTGCCAGCAGCGGAACAGGGAACTATGGCTACACCTTC. Translating gives CASSGTGNYGYTF.

The gene calls are TRBV7-2 and TRBJ2-3; 9 bases line up with TRBD2. The CDR3 length is 18 residues. J lost 2 bases, V lost 5 bases, and 14 bases had no gene match. Germline V gene lookup returns CDR1 SGHTA and CDR2 FQGNSA. In nucleotides, the CDR3 is TGTGCCAGCAGCCCGACTTCCTTGGCGGGGGGGCACACAGATACGCAGTATTTT. Translation gives CASSPTSLAGGHTDTQYF.

This chain links TRBV25-1 with TRBJ1-2; the D is unclear. This CDR3 has 13 amino acids. V lost 4 bases to trimming and J lost 0 bases, with 6 bases between them. The germline V gene has CDR1 MGHDK and CDR2 SYGVNS. The CDR3 DNA reads TGTGCCAGCAGTGCAGCAGCTAACTATGGCTACACCTTC. It specifies CASSAAANYGYTF.

The gene calls are TRBV11-1 and TRBJ1-2; D may be TRBD1 (6 bases). Per germline, CDR1 SGHAT and CDR2 FQDESV (reference sequence). With 2 bases removed from V and 8 bases from J, the gap between germline ends came to 12 bases. The CDR3 totals 13 residues. The CDR3 is CASSLFRGSGYTF. The DNA for the CDR3 is TGTGCCAGCAGCTTATTCAGGGGCTCCGGCTACACCTTC.

This clone was found once. The J gene is TRBJ2-7, the V gene TRBV10-3; 8 bases fit TRBD1. This CDR3 region has 13 residues. J gave up 2 bases and V 6 bases, and 3 bases lay outside the gene matches. CDR1 and CDR2 (germline): ENHRY, SYGVKD. The CDR3 is CAIRPGGTYEQYF. DNA of the CDR3: TGTGCCATCAGGCCAGGGGGCACCTACGAGCAGTACTTC.

This clone appeared once. In DNA, the CDR3 is TGTGCCAGCTCACTAAGCGGGAGCTCGGGCGAGCAGTACTTC. Encoded protein: CASSLSGSSGEQYF. J is TRBJ2-5 and V is TRBV18; the match to TRBD2 covers 8 bases. The J call may be in error: the DNA end matches TRBJ2-7 better. Germline CDR1 reads KGHSH; CDR2 reads LQKENI. This CDR3 is 14 amino acids long.